This T cell receptor (beta chain) comes out of a study of cytomegalovirus exposure and HLA in healthy donors (dated by TCRdb to 2015 to 2018). With respect to the entire study: According to an earlier analysis of around 600 of the donors, about 179 million T cells yielded roughly 110 million unique TCR beta sequences and around 280 Gb of sequence data. Among some 400 genotyped donors of the cohort, an average of about 220,000 unique TCR beta nucleotide sequences was sequenced per donor, of which about 19% were non-productive. An earlier analysis of several hundred of the donors used high-throughput TCR beta sequencing to judge whether each TCR beta V gene segment behaved as functional or pseudogenic. The aim of the study was to test whether cataloging public T cell receptors could identify signatures of past pathogen exposure. Class I and class II HLA loci were covered by the typing at four-digit resolution. In a later genetic analysis, genome-wide SNP genotypes for about three fifths of the 666 donors were used, and that subset was treated as a discovery cohort. An early release covering about 600 HLA-typed donors comprised approximately 300 gigabases of sequencing data and approximately 85 million unique TCR sequences. In the later analysis, no new phenotypic data were used to find candidate immune exposures; instead, reliance was placed on TCR beta sequences and their occurrence across donors. A later analysis re-examined previously published TCR beta repertoires from around 670 donors and added high-resolution HLA genotyping to investigate patterns of TCR occurrence. To predict cytomegalovirus infection status, the study combined high-throughput TCR immunosequencing, statistical association of individual TCRs with disease status, and machine learning. Donor age, sex, ethnicity and CMV serostatus were compiled together with the repertoire data. Roughly five DR-DQ haplotypes were treated as single units for association and clustering because of strong linkage in the cohort. Among the roughly 400 genotyped donors, approximately 81% belonged to the genetic ancestry cluster associated with self-reported Caucasian donors. Typing coverage varied by locus: about 629-640 donors for A, B, C, DRB1 and DQB1; 522 for DQA1; around 610 for DPA1; approximately 470 for DPB1. In addition to the first cohort of hundreds of subjects, a separate validation cohort of over 90 different subjects was used. Using immunosequencing, the study profiled T cell repertoires from 640 or so subjects and related those repertoires to cytomegalovirus serostatus. Every discovery cohort repertoire had been produced on one sequencing platform. General study outcomes and caveats: Cytomegalovirus status was reported to be diagnosed by the classifier with high specificity and sensitivity in both the original and validation cohorts. Most TCR sequences were observed very rarely across donors, whereas some public TCRs were present in many individuals. The study gave a list of under 200 TCR beta chains associated with cytomegalovirus. According to a later genetic analysis, donors in an Asian-associated ancestry cluster had fewer N-insertions in productive TCRs than the roughly 670-donor mean. The authors suggested that the approach could potentially be extended to other disease states and immunological phenotypes. A later analysis reported that several top co-occurrence clusters appeared linked to parvovirus B19, influenza, CMV and Epstein-Barr virus. An earlier analysis of some 560 of the donors showed that most TCR beta V segments appeared in productive rearrangements either about 87% or about 30% of the time, which broadly matched IMGT annotations. In a later analysis, most CMV-associated TCR beta chains were found to appear HLA-restricted, with HLA associations seemingly driven largely by CMV exposure. In vitro tests confirmed that a few of the cytomegalovirus-associated TCR beta chains recognize cytomegalovirus antigens. Linkage disequilibrium might explain the correlated functional status among segregating V segments, but an unknown experimental factor could not be ruled out. Only TCR beta chains were sequenced in this cohort, and the absence of alpha or paired-chain data limited detectable features. According to a later analysis, TCR association rates differed among HLA loci, with DRB1 alleles showing the most associated TCRs and HLA-C alleles showing the fewest. V-gene and J-gene trimming of TCR beta chains was associated with a missense DCLRE1C variant in a later genetic analysis, and the association was replicated in an independent cohort. Because some donors lacked HLA typing at each locus, the association tests relied only on the typed subset. At a false discovery rate of 0.05, a later analysis linked 15,000 to 20,000 TCR beta sequences to specific HLA alleles. Some IMGT-functional V segments, including TRBV6-2 and TRBV6-3, could not be distinguished by the 87-base-pair reads and were therefore excluded. A later analysis found that HLA-associated TCR beta chains were more clonally expanded and had lower generation probabilities than equally common non-associated chains. CMV serostatus was the only immune exposure information available for the cohort. About 17 rarely observed V segments, including chromosome 9 orphons, were excluded from the earlier analysis of a few hundred of the donors because counts were too low. A group of highly shared sequence variants was considered likely to be a technical artifact of the sequencing pipeline. Assigning TCR associations to individual alleles was difficult when HLA alleles, especially DR and DQ, strongly co-occurred. The presence/absence analyses assumed that sequencing depth was roughly uniform across donors, and that assumption may not be true. A further reported finding was that TCR beta sequences accurately predicted the HLA-A and HLA-B alleles for most subjects in the first cohort.

The cohort consisted of some 730 healthy bone marrow donors. At the time of sampling, all cohort members were nominally healthy, though unrecorded immune exposures were likely present. The donor tested CMV seronegative, placing the donor among the 350 to 400 seronegative members of the cohort. Every donor gave a peripheral blood sample, and the peripheral blood mononuclear cells from that sample were used for TCR beta sequencing. Genomic DNA extraction from the blood cell samples was performed with the Qiagen DNeasy Blood Extraction Kit. Note on this clone: This clone's antigen is unknown. Base qualities are not provided; no much larger clone lies one nucleotide away.

Preparation of the library involved the immunoSEQ multiplex PCR assay. For the multiplex PCR, a mixture combining 60 forward primers for TCR Vbeta segments and 13 reverse primers for TCR Jbeta segments was used. The CDR3 region of rearranged TCR beta genes was amplified from genomic DNA with a multiplex PCR assay. The Illumina HiSeq System was used to sequence the amplified TCR beta libraries as 87-base-pair reads. As for the authors' bioinformatics: A later analysis tallied 70 million to 100 million unique TCR beta chains across the approximately 670 repertoires, and approximately 9.9 million of those chains were shared by two or more donors. Raw reads were error-corrected and collapsed into unique sequences with a nearest-neighbor algorithm that merged closely related sequences to remove PCR and sequencing errors. CDR3 sequences were aligned to IMGT reference sequences to assign V, D and J gene segments. Each retained sequence needed at least a six-nucleotide match to both a V gene segment and a J gene segment. A rearrangement was called productive if the CDR3 had no stop codons and remained in frame with V and J, and every other rearrangement was called non-productive. CDR3 was defined by IMGT convention, running from the second conserved V-encoded cysteine to the conserved J-encoded phenylalanine. The earlier analysis of 587 of the donors excluded sequences that lacked an unambiguous match to a single V gene segment. In an earlier analysis of approximately 590 of the donors, a V segment was called functional when productive rearrangements were above 56.7%, and segregating when the standard deviation between donors exceeded 5%. To diagnose cytomegalovirus status from the catalog of TCR beta chain sequences, a statistical classification framework was built. In a later analysis, V and J genes were assigned by comparing TCR nucleotide sequences against IMGT/GENE-DB human TR gene sequences. A later analysis assigned CDR3 sequences and most-parsimonious VDJ recombination scenarios with the TCRdist pipeline. In a later analysis, every TCR beta chain was defined by the combination of its CDR3 amino acid sequence and its V-gene family, and reads without a unique V-gene family were dropped. To address suspected cross-contamination and a sequencing artifact, a later analysis removed under 600 highly shared, low-generation-probability nucleotide sequences. In a later analysis, a clonal expansion index for each public chain was calculated from normalized within-repertoire ranks of inferred template counts. In a later analysis, generation probabilities were computed with a VDJ recombination model fitted to out-of-frame rearrangements, and the resulting probabilities were checked against IGoR. In a later analysis, TCR-TCR, TCR-HLA and TCR-CMV co-occurrence was scored with hypergeometric tests, and a repertoire-size bias correction was applied to TCR pairs. False discovery rates were estimated in a later analysis by permuting HLA or CMV assignments 20 times. In a later analysis, co-occurring TCRs were grouped using DBSCAN, with TCRdist sequence similarity added in when clustering inside HLA-allele-positive subsets. Co-occurrence clustering excluded repertoires with fewer than 30,000 or more than 120,000 public chains, plus five with anomalous nucleotide sharing. TCRdb took over this immuneACCESS table, retaining in-frame rearrangements with V and J assigned. Such tables are incomplete; in checked studies, under half of the missing clones stem from an unresolved V gene, and the remainder is unexplained. Clonal size and the V and J genes are those of that table, whereas D and trimming came from the DNA. Counted in this sample were about 93,000 clones; roughly 72% of them appeared once. 0.57% of the sample is in the top ten clones.

The germline V gene gives CDR1 as SGHRS and CDR2 as YFSETQ. Spanning cysteine to phenylalanine, the CDR3 consists of 14 amino acids. The entry retains the CDR3 DNA only, 42 bases that are in frame from base 1. Deletion took 4 bases off V and 0 bases off J, with a span of 10 bases between the germline ends. The sequenced material came from PBMCs. This chain joins TRBV5-1 to TRBJ1-1, with the D gene not clear enough to name. The TCR originated in a man younger than 40 in good health and CMV-seronegative. The sequenced DNA is TGCGCCAGCAGCGGCGGGTACATGAACACTGAAGCTTTCTTT. Its protein reads: CASSGGYMNTEAFF.